This T cell receptor (beta chain) was captured by sequencing in a study of cytomegalovirus exposure and HLA in healthy donors. Clones were read by immunoSEQ multiplex PCR, and TCRdb kept only the in-frame ones, dropping some. The sample comprises a few hundred thousand clones, over 75% of which are singletons, and around 0.96% rests with the top ten. This clone appeared a single time. No antigen is known for it. Study outcomes and limitations: A subsequent analysis found that TCR clusters from the first cohort also tended to co-occur in the 120 or so validation repertoires, with approximately 94% of cluster scores above 0. Published work reported that the classifier diagnosed cytomegalovirus status with high specificity and sensitivity. The listing of roughly 160 TCR beta chains classed them as cytomegalovirus-associated. Confirmation was obtained in vitro that a few CMV-associated chains are specific for CMV antigens.

V lost 5 bases to trimming and J lost 0 bases, with 19 bases between them. This CDR3 comprises 17 residues. Germline lookup yields CDR1 SGHVS and CDR2 FQNEAQ. Specimen: PBMCs. The sequence derives from a man younger than 40 in good health and CMV-seronegative. This chain uses TRBV7-8 with TRBJ1-2; D is perhaps TRBD1 (5 bases). The DNA for the CDR3 is TGTGCCAGCAGCCTTTACCGGGTGGGGCGAGCTAACTATGGCTACACCTTC. Translation gives CASSLYRVGRANYGYTF.